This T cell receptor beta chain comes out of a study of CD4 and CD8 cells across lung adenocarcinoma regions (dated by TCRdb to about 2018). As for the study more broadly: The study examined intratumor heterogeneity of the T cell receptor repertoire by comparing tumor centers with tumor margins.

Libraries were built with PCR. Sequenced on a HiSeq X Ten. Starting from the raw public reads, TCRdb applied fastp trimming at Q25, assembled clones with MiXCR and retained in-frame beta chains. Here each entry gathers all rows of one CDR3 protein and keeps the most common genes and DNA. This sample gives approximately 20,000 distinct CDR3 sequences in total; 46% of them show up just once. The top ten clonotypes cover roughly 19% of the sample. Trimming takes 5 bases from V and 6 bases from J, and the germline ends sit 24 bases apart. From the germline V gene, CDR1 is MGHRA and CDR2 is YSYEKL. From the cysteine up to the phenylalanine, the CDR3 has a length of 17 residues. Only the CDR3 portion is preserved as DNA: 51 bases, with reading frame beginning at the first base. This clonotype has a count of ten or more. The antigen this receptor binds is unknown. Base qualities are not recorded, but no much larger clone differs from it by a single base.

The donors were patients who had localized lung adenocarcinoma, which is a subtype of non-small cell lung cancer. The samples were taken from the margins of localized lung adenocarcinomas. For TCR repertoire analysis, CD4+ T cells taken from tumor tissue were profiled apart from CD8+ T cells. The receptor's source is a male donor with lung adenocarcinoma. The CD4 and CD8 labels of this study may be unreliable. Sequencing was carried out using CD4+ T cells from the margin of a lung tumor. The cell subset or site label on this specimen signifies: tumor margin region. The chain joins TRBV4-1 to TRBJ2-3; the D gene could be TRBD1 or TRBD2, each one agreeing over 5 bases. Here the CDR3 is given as CASSTPPRDAVADTQYF. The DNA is TGCGCCAGCAGCACCCCTCCGAGGGACGCGGTAGCGGATACGCAGTATTTT.